A selection of T cell receptor beta chains follows, all from one sample in a study of T cells in Graves' hyperthyroidism and ophthalmopathy. TCRdb processed the multiplex PCR reads anew with MiXCR; each CDR3 protein has one entry. The data show roughly 500,000 distinct CDR3 sequences, about 16% seen once. The sequenced material came from blood. The receptors were gathered from a woman under 40 with Graves' ophthalmopathy. Both conserved end residues are part of each CDR3. Fields, in order: CDR3 protein, CDR3 DNA, D gene, J gene, V gene, clone size. D genes are given only for firm matches. The size field is filled for only some rows; it gives once, few, many or a size class.

CDR3aa: CASSLSTGTQETQYF; CDR3nt: TGTGCCAGCAGCTTGTCCACAGGGACACAAGAGACCCAGTACTTC; d_gene: NA; j_gene: TRBJ2-5; v_gene: TRBV5-5; abundance: NA
CDR3aa: CASSQVMEAGELFF; CDR3nt: TGTGCCAGCAGCCAAGTAATGGAAGCCGGGGAGCTGTTTTTT; d_gene: NA; j_gene: TRBJ2-2; v_gene: TRBV3-1; abundance: NA
CDR3aa: CASSSGQGDHEQYF; CDR3nt: TGTGCCAGCAGCTCCGGACAGGGGGACCACGAGCAGTACTTC; d_gene: TRBD1; j_gene: TRBJ2-7; v_gene: TRBV7-3; abundance: many
CDR3aa: CASSTGTGLPYEQYF; CDR3nt: TGTGCCAGCAGTACCGGGACAGGCCTCCCTTACGAGCAGTACTTC; d_gene: TRBD1; j_gene: TRBJ2-7; v_gene: TRBV12-3/TRBV12-4; abundance: many
CDR3aa: CATSRDPGTGGYEQFF; CDR3nt: TGTGCCACCAGCAGGGATCCCGGGACAGGGGGTTATGAGCAGTTCTTC; d_gene: TRBD1; j_gene: TRBJ2-1; v_gene: TRBV15; abundance: NA
CDR3aa: CASTSTSRRQYF; CDR3nt: TGTGCCAGCACTTCCACTAGTCGAAGGCAGTATTTT; d_gene: NA; j_gene: TRBJ2-3; v_gene: TRBV28; abundance: many
CDR3aa: CASSYGRTGGAVGYGYTF; CDR3nt: TGTGCCAGCAGTTACGGGCGGACAGGGGGCGCGGTTGGCTATGGCTACACCTTC; d_gene: TRBD1; j_gene: TRBJ1-2; v_gene: TRBV6-2/TRBV6-3; abundance: few
CDR3aa: CASKTHVADQPQHF; CDR3nt: TGTGCCAGCAAAACCCACGTTGCCGATCAGCCCCAGCATTTT; d_gene: NA; j_gene: TRBJ1-5; v_gene: TRBV12-3/TRBV12-4; abundance: many
CDR3aa: CSGILAGVVGSTDTQYF; CDR3nt: TGCAGCGGTATACTAGCGGGAGTAGTCGGGAGCACAGATACGCAGTATTTT; d_gene: TRBD2; j_gene: TRBJ2-3; v_gene: TRBV29-1; abundance: many
CDR3aa: CAISEAGLTGELFF; CDR3nt: TGTGCCATCAGTGAGGCTGGCCTAACCGGGGAGCTGTTTTTT; d_gene: NA; j_gene: TRBJ2-2; v_gene: TRBV10-3; abundance: few
CDR3aa: CASSLDFYNEQFF; CDR3nt: TGTGCCAGCAGCCTAGACTTCTACAATGAGCAGTTCTTC; d_gene: NA; j_gene: TRBJ2-1; v_gene: TRBV7-3; abundance: NA
CDR3aa: CASSLRRGQLNSPLHF; CDR3nt: TGTGCCAGCAGTTTAAGAAGGGGACAGCTAAATTCACCCCTCCACTTT; d_gene: TRBD1; j_gene: TRBJ1-6; v_gene: TRBV27; abundance: few
CDR3aa: CASSRDFNSYEQYF; CDR3nt: TGTGCCAGCAGCCGGGACTTCAACTCCTACGAGCAGTACTTC; d_gene: NA; j_gene: TRBJ2-7; v_gene: TRBV7-3; abundance: many
CDR3aa: CASSRASSYEQYF; CDR3nt: TGTGCCAGCAGCCGGGCTAGCTCCTACGAGCAGTACTTC; d_gene: NA; j_gene: TRBJ2-7; v_gene: TRBV7-6; abundance: NA
CDR3aa: CASSMGTGRGSPLHF; CDR3nt: TGTGCCAGCAGCATGGGGACAGGGAGAGGGTCACCCCTCCACTTT; d_gene: TRBD1; j_gene: TRBJ1-6; v_gene: TRBV5-8; abundance: few
CDR3aa: CASSLGQSTDTQYF; CDR3nt: TGTGCCAGCAGCCTCGGACAGAGCACAGATACGCAGTATTTT; d_gene: NA; j_gene: TRBJ2-3; v_gene: TRBV7-2; abundance: many
CDR3aa: CASMGETGAYNEQFF; CDR3nt: TGTGCCAGCATGGGAGAGACGGGAGCCTACAATGAGCAGTTCTTC; d_gene: NA; j_gene: TRBJ2-1; v_gene: TRBV2; abundance: many